A selection of T cell receptor beta chains follows, all from one sample in a study of blood T cell repertoires in COVID-19. Measured with immunoSEQ multiplex PCR; TCRdb has only the in-frame clones, and not every one. The sample holds about 230,000 clones, around 86% seen once. Source material: peripheral blood. These receptors were collected from a man between 45 and 60 years old with COVID-19, enrolled during active disease. CDR3s include the opening cysteine and the closing phenylalanine or tryptophan. The D gene is left open where the match is weak. Some rows have no size entry. The others give once, few or many, or a class for an expanded clone.

clone_size	d_call	v_call	j_call	cdr3_aa	cdr3_nt
NA	NA	TRBV3-1/TRBV3-2	TRBJ2-5	CASSHPRTPRETQYF	TGTGCCAGCAGCCACCCCCGGACTCCCCGGGAGACCCAGTACTTC
NA	NA	TRBV7-2	TRBJ2-5	CASSLGAGGVETQYF	TGTGCCAGCAGCTTAGGGGCCGGAGGTGTGGAGACCCAGTACTTC
NA	NA	TRBV12-3/TRBV12-4	TRBJ1-3	CASQGWGNTIYF	TGTGCCTCTCAGGGGTGGGGAAACACCATATATTTT
NA	TRBD2	TRBV5-4	TRBJ2-1	CASSLGGGGAAEQFF	TGTGCCAGCAGCTTGGGAGGCGGGGGGGCCGCTGAGCAGTTCTTC
NA	TRBD2	TRBV7-6	TRBJ2-1	CASSLGAGGTSGGWYNEQFF	TGTGCCAGCAGCTTAGGAGCAGGAGGGACTAGCGGGGGTTGGTACAATGAGCAGTTCTTC
few	NA	TRBV6-5	TRBJ1-5	CASKRGAAGGQPQHF	TGTGCCAGCAAACGGGGCGCGGCGGGAGGGCAGCCCCAGCATTTT
once	TRBD1	TRBV10-3	TRBJ1-2	CAISPGQGANYGYTF	TGTGCCATCAGTCCGGGACAGGGGGCAAACTATGGCTACACCTTC
NA	TRBD1	TRBV5-4	TRBJ2-7	CASSLDGTGPYEQYF	TGTGCCAGCAGCTTGGACGGGACAGGGCCCTACGAGCAGTACTTC
few	TRBD1	TRBV11-2	TRBJ2-7	CASSLLTGGYEQYF	TGTGCCAGCAGCTTACTAACAGGGGGCTACGAGCAGTACTTC
NA	TRBD2	TRBV14	TRBJ2-1	CASSQVSSGTIGDNEQFF	TGTGCCAGCAGCCAAGTTAGTAGCGGGACAATAGGCGACAATGAGCAGTTCTTC
NA	NA	TRBV12-3/TRBV12-4	TRBJ1-1	CASSYGQPEAFF	TGTGCCAGCAGTTACGGACAGCCTGAAGCTTTCTTT
NA	NA	TRBV12-3/TRBV12-4	TRBJ1-5	CASSSIGAQPQHF	TGTGCCAGCAGTTCCATTGGGGCTCAGCCCCAGCATTTT
NA	TRBD2	TRBV7-9	TRBJ2-7	CASSRLAGGSYEQYF	TGTGCCAGCAGCCGACTAGCGGGGGGATCCTACGAGCAGTACTTC
NA	NA	TRBV6-5	TRBJ2-7	CASRVGSSYEQYF	TGTGCCAGCAGAGTAGGGAGCTCCTACGAGCAGTACTTC
many	NA	TRBV6-5	TRBJ1-2	CASKGDNYGYTF	TGTGCCAGCAAGGGGGACAACTATGGCTACACCTTC
NA	TRBD1	TRBV2	TRBJ2-2	CASTLQGAVTGELFF	TGTGCCAGCACATTACAGGGGGCGGTAACCGGGGAGCTGTTTTTT
few	NA	TRBV29-1	TRBJ2-3	CSTLERNTDTQYF	TGCAGCACCTTGGAGCGGAACACAGATACGCAGTATTTT
few	NA	TRBV10-3	TRBJ2-6	CAISDSGTGANVLTF	TGTGCCATCAGTGATTCGGGGACTGGGGCCAACGTCCTGACTTTC
NA	TRBD2	TRBV10-1	TRBJ2-7	CARLSGETLPYEQYF	TGCGCCAGATTGAGCGGGGAAACCCTTCCCTACGAGCAGTACTTC
NA	NA	TRBV6-2/TRBV6-3	TRBJ2-3	CASSYLVTDTQYF	TGTGCCAGCAGTTACCTAGTAACAGATACGCAGTATTTT
NA	NA	TRBV4-1	TRBJ1-5	CASSQDSTEHQPQHF	TGCGCCAGCAGCCAAGATAGTACAGAGCATCAGCCCCAGCATTTT
NA	NA	TRBV14	TRBJ1-1	CASSQNTANTEAFF	TGTGCCAGCAGCCAAAACACAGCGAACACTGAAGCTTTCTTT
NA	NA	TRBV19	TRBJ2-1	CASSISPRYNEQFF	TGTGCCAGTAGTATTTCCCCCAGGTACAATGAGCAGTTCTTC
NA	NA	TRBV6-6	TRBJ1-3	CASTLGGTGNTIYF	TGTGCCAGCACCCTCGGGGGGACTGGAAACACCATATATTTT
NA	NA	TRBV7-3	TRBJ1-1	CASSTQGGTEAFF	TGTGCCAGCAGCACGCAGGGAGGCACTGAAGCTTTCTTT
NA	TRBD1	TRBV13	TRBJ1-1	CASSFLRQGTTAEAFF	TGTGCCAGCAGCTTCCTCCGACAGGGGACGACTGCTGAAGCTTTCTTT
NA	TRBD1	TRBV29-1	TRBJ1-1	CSVEHGQGNTEAFF	TGCAGCGTTGAACACGGACAGGGAAACACTGAAGCTTTCTTT
once	NA	TRBV27	TRBJ2-5	CASRPYREETQYF	TGTGCCAGCAGACCCTACAGAGAAGAGACCCAGTACTTC
NA	NA	TRBV3-1/TRBV3-2	TRBJ2-7	CASSPKKKGDPYEQYF	TGTGCCAGCAGCCCGAAAAAGAAGGGGGACCCCTACGAGCAGTACTTC
NA	NA	TRBV7-3	TRBJ1-2	CASNPTGGNYGYTF	TGTGCCAGCAACCCGACGGGGGGCAACTATGGCTACACCTTC
NA	TRBD2	TRBV14	TRBJ2-1	CASSLPGTIRHEQFF	TGTGCCAGCAGCCTACCCGGGACTATACGCCATGAGCAGTTCTTC
once	NA	TRBV7-2	TRBJ1-1	CASSWGHLNTEAFF	TGTGCCAGCAGCTGGGGACACTTGAACACTGAAGCTTTCTTT
NA	NA	TRBV28	TRBJ1-2	CASRIQGNGYTF	TGTGCCAGCAGGATACAGGGTAATGGCTACACCTTC
NA	NA	TRBV6-6	TRBJ2-7	CASSYSPGDSQYF	TGTGCCAGCAGTTACTCTCCGGGAGATTCGCAGTACTTC
NA	TRBD1	TRBV5-4	TRBJ2-5	CASSLVGRTGTQETQYF	TGTGCCAGCAGCTTGGTTGGGCGGACAGGGACCCAAGAGACCCAGTACTTC
NA	TRBD1	TRBV5-1	TRBJ2-2	CASSLRTGGSSTNTGELFF	TGCGCCAGCAGCCTTCGGACAGGGGGCAGCTCTACGAACACCGGGGAGCTGTTTTTT
NA	NA	TRBV15	TRBJ2-7	CATSRDGEGRGAYEQYF	TGTGCCACCAGCAGAGATGGTGAAGGGCGGGGCGCCTACGAGCAGTACTTC
NA	NA	TRBV19	TRBJ1-5	CASSIIQHSNQPQHF	TGTGCCAGTAGTATAATACAGCATAGCAATCAGCCCCAGCATTTT
NA	TRBD1	TRBV28	TRBJ2-5	CASNAGQGWTQYF	TGTGCCAGCAATGCGGGACAGGGTTGGACCCAGTACTTC
NA	TRBD1	TRBV10-3	TRBJ1-6	CAIRAGTDNSPLHF	TGTGCCATCAGAGCCGGGACAGATAATTCACCCCTCCACTTT
NA	TRBD2	TRBV7-6	TRBJ2-3	CASSLAERLAGTTDTQYF	TGTGCCAGCAGCTTAGCCGAGAGACTAGCGGGGACCACAGATACGCAGTATTTT
NA	TRBD2	TRBV5-4	TRBJ2-2	CASSLALGTSGRDTGELFF	TGTGCCAGCAGCTTGGCCCTAGGGACTAGCGGGAGGGACACCGGGGAGCTGTTTTTT
NA	NA	TRBV11-2	TRBJ2-3	CASSPGMGSSTDTQYF	TGTGCCAGCAGCCCCGGCATGGGGAGTAGCACAGATACGCAGTATTTT
NA	NA	TRBV28	TRBJ2-3	CASSPPQDFTGTQYF	TGTGCCAGCAGTCCGCCCCAGGACTTTACGGGTACGCAGTATTTT
NA	TRBD2	TRBV27	TRBJ2-1	CASSLSGLNNEQFF	TGTGCCAGCAGTTTATCGGGACTAAATAATGAGCAGTTCTTC
NA	TRBD1	TRBV7-3	TRBJ1-1	CASSPGQDTEAFF	TGTGCCAGCAGCCCGGGACAGGACACTGAAGCTTTCTTT
NA	TRBD1	TRBV27	TRBJ1-5	CASSDRGFNQPQHF	TGTGCCAGCTCTGACAGGGGGTTTAATCAGCCCCAGCATTTT
few	NA	TRBV12-5	TRBJ1-6	CASGPQGPTYNSPLHF	TGTGCTAGTGGCCCACAGGGACCCACCTATAATTCACCCCTCCACTTT
NA	TRBD1	TRBV10-3	TRBJ2-4	CATKTGDLGNIQYF	TGTGCCACCAAAACAGGGGATTTGGGGAACATTCAGTACTTC
NA	NA	TRBV27	TRBJ2-3	CASRVADTDTQYF	TGTGCCAGCAGGGTAGCGGACACAGATACGCAGTATTTT
NA	NA	TRBV3-1/TRBV3-2	TRBJ2-1	CASSRQDSYNEQFF	TGTGCCAGCAGCCGGCAGGATAGCTACAATGAGCAGTTCTTC
NA	NA	TRBV12-3/TRBV12-4	TRBJ2-5	CASRNSGQETQYF	TGTGCCAGCAGGAATAGCGGACAAGAGACCCAGTACTTC
NA	NA	TRBV6-5	TRBJ1-4	CASMAGGAGEKLFF	TGTGCCAGCATGGCCGGGGGGGCCGGTGAAAAACTGTTTTTT
NA	TRBD1	TRBV6-2/TRBV6-3	TRBJ2-7	CASSYQERTGRFSYEQYF	TGTGCCAGCAGTTACCAAGAAAGGACAGGGAGATTTTCCTACGAGCAGTACTTC